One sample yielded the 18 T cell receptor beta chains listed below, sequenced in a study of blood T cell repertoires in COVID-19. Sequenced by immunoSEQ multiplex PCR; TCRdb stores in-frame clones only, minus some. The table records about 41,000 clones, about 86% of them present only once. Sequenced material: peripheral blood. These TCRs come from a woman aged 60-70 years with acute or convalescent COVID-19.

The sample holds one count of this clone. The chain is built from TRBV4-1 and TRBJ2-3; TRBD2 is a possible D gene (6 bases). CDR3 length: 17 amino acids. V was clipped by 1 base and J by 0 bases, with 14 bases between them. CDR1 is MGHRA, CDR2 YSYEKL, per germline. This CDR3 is CASSQGSGSGSTDTQYF. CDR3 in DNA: TGCGCCAGCAGCCAAGGATCCGGCAGCGGGAGCACAGATACGCAGTATTTT.

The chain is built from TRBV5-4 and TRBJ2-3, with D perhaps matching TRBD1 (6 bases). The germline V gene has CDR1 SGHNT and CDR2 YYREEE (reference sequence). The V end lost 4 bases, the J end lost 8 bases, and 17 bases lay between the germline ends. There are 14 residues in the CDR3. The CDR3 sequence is CASSESQGSFTQYF. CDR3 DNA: TGTGCCAGCAGCGAGTCGCAGGGGAGCTTTACGCAGTATTTT.

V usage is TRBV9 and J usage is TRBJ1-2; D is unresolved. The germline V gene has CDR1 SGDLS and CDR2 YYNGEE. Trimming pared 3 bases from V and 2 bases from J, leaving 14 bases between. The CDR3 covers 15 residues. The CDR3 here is CASSAGTNDNYGYTF. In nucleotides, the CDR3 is TGTGCCAGCAGCGCCGGAACTAACGACAACTATGGCTACACCTTC.

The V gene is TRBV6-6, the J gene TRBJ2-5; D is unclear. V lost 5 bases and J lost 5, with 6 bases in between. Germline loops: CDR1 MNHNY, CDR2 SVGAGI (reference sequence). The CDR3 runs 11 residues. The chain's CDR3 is CASSLRETQYF. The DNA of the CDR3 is TGTGCCAGCAGTCTTCGGGAGACCCAGTACTTC.

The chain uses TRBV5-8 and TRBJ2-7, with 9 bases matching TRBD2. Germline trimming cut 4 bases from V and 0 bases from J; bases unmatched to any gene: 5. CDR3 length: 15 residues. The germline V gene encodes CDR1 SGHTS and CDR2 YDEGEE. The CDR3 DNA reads TGTGCCAGCAGCCGGGGACTAGCTAGCTCCTACGAGCAGTACTTC. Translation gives CASSRGLASSYEQYF.

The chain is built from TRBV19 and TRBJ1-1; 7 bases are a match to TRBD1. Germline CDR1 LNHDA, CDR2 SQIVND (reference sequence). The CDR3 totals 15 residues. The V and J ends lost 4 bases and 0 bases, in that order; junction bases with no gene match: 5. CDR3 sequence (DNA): TGTGCCAGTAGTAGTAGGGGGCTTATGAACACTGAAGCTTTCTTT. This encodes CASSSRGLMNTEAFF.

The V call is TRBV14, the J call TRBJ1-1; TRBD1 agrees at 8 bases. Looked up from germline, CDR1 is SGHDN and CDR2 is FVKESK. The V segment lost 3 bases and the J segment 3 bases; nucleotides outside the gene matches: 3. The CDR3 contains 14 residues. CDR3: CASSQDRVYTEAFF. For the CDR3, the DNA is TGTGCCAGCAGCCAGGACAGGGTGTACACTGAAGCTTTCTTT. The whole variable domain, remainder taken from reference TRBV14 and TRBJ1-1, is EAGVTQFPSHSVIEKGQTVTLRCDPISGHDNLYWYRRVMGKEIKFLLHFVKESKQDESGMPNNRFLAERTGGTYSTLKVQPAELEDSGVYFCASSQDRVYTEAFFGQGTRLTVV.

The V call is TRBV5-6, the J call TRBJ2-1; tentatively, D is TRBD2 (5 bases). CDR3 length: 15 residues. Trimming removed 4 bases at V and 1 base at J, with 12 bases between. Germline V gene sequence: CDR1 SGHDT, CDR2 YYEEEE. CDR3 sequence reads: CASSPGPGSYNEQFF. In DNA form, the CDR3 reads TGTGCCAGCAGCCCCGGCCCGGGGTCCTACAATGAGCAGTTCTTC.

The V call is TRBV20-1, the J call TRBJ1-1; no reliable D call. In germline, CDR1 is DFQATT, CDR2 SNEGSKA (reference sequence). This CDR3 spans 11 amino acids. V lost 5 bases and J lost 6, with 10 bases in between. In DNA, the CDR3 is TGCAGTGCTGACGGGAGGGCTGAAGCTTTCTTT. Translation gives CSADGRAEAFF.

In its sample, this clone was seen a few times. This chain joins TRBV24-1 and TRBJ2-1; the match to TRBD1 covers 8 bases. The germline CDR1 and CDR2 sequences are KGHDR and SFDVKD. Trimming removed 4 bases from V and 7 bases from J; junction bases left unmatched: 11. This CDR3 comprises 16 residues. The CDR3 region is CATSDWTGKDMNEQFF. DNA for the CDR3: TGTGCCACCAGTGACTGGACAGGGAAAGATATGAATGAGCAGTTCTTC.

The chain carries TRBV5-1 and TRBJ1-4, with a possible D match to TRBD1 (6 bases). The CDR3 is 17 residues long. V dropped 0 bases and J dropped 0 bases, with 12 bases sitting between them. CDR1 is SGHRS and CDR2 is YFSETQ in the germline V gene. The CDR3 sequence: CASSLVGQFPTNEKLFF. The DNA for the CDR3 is TGCGCCAGCAGCTTGGTCGGACAGTTCCCAACTAATGAAAAACTGTTTTTT.

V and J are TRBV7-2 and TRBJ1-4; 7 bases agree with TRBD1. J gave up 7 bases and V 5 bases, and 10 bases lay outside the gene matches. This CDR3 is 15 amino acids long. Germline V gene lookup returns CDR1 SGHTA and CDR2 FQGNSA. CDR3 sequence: CASSAYRGMGEKLFF. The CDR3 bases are TGTGCCAGCAGCGCCTACAGGGGTATGGGTGAAAAACTGTTTTTT. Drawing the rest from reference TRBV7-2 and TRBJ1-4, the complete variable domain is GAGVSQSPSNKVTEKGKDVELRCDPISGHTALYWYRQSLGQGLEFLIYFQGNSAPDKSGLPSDRFSAERTGGSVSTLTIQRTQQEDSAVYLCASSAYRGMGEKLFFGSGTQLSVL.

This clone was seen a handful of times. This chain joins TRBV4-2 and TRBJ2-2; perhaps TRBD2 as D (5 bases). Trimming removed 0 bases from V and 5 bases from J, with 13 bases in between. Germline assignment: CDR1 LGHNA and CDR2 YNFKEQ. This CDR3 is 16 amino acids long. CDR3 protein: CASSQDLGGRTGELFF. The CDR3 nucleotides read TGTGCCAGCAGCCAAGATCTAGGCGGGCGGACCGGGGAGCTGTTTTTT.

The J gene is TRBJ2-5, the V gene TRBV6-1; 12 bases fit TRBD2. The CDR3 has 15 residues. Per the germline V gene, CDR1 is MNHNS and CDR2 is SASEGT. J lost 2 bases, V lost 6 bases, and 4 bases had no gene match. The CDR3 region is CASRRTSGVQETQYF. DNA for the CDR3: TGTGCCAGCAGACGGACTAGCGGGGTACAAGAGACCCAGTACTTC.

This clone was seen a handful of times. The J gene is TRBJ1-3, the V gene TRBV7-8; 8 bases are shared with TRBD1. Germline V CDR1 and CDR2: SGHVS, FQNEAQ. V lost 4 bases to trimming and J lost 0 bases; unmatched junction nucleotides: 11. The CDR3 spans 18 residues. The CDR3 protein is CASSSDRVPTISGNTIYF. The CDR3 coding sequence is TGTGCCAGCAGCTCGGACAGGGTACCGACGATCTCTGGAAACACCATATATTTT.

CDR3 region: CASSLGGTGELFF. The CDR3 DNA reads as TGTGCCAGCAGCCTCGGCGGCACCGGGGAGCTGTTTTTT. The chain recombines TRBV7-9 with TRBJ2-2, with D unclear. This CDR3 has 13 residues. CDR1 SEHNR and CDR2 FQNEAQ come from the germline V gene (reference sequence). V was pared by 5 bases and J by 4 bases, with 8 bases between.

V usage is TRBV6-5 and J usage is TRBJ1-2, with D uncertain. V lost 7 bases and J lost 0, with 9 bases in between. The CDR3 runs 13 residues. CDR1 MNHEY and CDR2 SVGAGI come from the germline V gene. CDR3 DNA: TGTGCCAGCATTACAGTGCCTAACTATGGCTACACCTTC. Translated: CASITVPNYGYTF.

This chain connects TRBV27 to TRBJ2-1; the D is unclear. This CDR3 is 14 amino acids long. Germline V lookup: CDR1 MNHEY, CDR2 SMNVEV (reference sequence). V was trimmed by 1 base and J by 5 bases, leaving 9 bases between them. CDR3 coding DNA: TGTGCCAGCAGTTTATTTCTGGCCAACAATGAGCAGTTCTTC. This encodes CASSLFLANNEQFF.